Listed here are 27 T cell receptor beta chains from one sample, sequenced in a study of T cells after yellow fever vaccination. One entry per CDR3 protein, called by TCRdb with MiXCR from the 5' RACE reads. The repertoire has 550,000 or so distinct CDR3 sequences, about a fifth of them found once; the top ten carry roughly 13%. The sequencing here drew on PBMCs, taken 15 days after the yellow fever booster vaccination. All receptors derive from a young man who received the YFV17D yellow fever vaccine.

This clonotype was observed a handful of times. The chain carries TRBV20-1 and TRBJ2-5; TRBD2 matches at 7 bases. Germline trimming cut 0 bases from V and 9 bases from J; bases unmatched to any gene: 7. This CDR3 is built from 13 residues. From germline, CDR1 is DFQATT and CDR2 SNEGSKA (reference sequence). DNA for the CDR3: TGCAGTGCTAGAGACGGCGGGAGCCTGGCCCAGTACTTC. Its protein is CSARDGGSLAQYF.

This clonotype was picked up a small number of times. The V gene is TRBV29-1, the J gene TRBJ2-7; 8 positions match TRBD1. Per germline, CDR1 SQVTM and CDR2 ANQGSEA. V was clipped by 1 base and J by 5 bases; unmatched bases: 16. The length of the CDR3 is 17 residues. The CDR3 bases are TGCAGCGTTGAAGGTTGGAGGACAGGGACCCGTCGCGACGAGCAGTACTTC. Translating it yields CSVEGWRTGTRRDEQYF.

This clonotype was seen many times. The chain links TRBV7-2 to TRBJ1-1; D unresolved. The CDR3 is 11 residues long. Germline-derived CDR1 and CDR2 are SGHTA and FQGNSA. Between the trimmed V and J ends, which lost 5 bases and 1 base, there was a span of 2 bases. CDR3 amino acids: CASSENTEAFF. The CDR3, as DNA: TGTGCCAGCAGCGAGAACACTGAAGCTTTCTTT. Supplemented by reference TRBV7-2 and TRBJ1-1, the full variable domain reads GAGVSQSPSNKVTEKGKDVELRCDPISGHTALYWYRQSLGQGLEFLIYFQGNSAPDKSGLPSDRFSAERTGGSVSTLTIQRTQQEDSAVYLCASSENTEAFFGQGTRLTVV.

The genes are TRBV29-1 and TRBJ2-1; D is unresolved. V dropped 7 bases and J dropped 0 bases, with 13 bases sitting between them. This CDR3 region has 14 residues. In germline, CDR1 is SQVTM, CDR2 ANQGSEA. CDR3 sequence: CSASMVSSYNEQFF. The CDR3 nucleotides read TGCAGCGCATCAATGGTAAGCTCCTACAATGAGCAGTTCTTC.

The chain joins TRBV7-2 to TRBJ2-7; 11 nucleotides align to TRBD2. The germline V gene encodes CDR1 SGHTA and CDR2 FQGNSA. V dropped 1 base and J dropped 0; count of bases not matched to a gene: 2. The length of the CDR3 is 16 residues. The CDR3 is CASSLGLAGRSYEQYF. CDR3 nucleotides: TGTGCCAGCAGCTTAGGACTAGCGGGACGCTCCTACGAGCAGTACTTC.

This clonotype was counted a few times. The chain's CDR3 is CSAPVSGRGWVTQYF. CDR3 DNA: TGCAGTGCTCCTGTTAGCGGGAGGGGGTGGGTGACCCAGTACTTC. The chain recombines TRBV20-1 with TRBJ2-5, with 11 bases identical to TRBD2. The CDR3 runs 15 residues. CDR1 and CDR2 (germline): DFQATT, SNEGSKA (reference sequence). J was trimmed by 7 bases and V by 5 bases; bases with no gene match: 12.

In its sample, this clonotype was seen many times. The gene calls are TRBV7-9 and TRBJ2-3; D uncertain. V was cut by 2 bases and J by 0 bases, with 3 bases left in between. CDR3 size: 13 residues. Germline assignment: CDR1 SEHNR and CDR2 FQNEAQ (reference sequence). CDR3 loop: CASSLLSTDTQYF. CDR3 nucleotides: TGTGCCAGCAGCTTACTCAGCACAGATACGCAGTATTTT.

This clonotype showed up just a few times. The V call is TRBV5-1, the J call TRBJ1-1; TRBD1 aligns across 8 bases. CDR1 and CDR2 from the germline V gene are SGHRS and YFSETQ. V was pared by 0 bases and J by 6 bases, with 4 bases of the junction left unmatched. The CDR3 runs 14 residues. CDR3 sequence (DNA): TGCGCCAGCAGCTTGGACAGGGGGTTCGCTGAAGCTTTCTTT. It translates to CASSLDRGFAEAFF.

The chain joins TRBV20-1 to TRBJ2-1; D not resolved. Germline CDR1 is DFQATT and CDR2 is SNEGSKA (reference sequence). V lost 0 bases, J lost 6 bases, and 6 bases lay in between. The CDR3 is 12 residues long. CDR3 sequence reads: CSARDFSNEQFF. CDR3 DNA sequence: TGCAGTGCTAGAGATTTCAGCAATGAGCAGTTCTTC.

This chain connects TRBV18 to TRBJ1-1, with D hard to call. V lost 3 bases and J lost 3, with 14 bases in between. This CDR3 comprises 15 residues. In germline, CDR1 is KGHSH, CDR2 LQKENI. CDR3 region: CASSPRLLRDTEAFF. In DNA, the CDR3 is TGTGCCAGCTCACCTCGACTGCTCCGGGACACTGAAGCTTTCTTT.

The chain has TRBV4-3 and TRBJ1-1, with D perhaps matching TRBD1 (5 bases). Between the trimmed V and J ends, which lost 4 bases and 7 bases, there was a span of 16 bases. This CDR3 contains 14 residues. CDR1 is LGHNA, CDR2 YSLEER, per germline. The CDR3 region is CASSPGGGAGEAFF. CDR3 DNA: TGCGCCAGCAGCCCGGGAGGAGGGGCGGGTGAAGCTTTCTTT.

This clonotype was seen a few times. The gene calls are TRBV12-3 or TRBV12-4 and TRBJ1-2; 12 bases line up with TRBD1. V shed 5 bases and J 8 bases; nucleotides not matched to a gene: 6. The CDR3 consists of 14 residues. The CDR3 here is CASSDWGTGGGYTF. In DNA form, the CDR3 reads TGTGCCAGCAGTGACTGGGGGACAGGGGGCGGCTACACCTTC.

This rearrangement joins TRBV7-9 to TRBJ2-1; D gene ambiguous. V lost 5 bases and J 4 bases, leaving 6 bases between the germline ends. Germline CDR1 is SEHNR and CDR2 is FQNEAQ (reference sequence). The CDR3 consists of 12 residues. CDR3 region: CASSPHYNEQFF. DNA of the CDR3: TGTGCCAGCAGCCCACATTACAATGAGCAGTTCTTC.

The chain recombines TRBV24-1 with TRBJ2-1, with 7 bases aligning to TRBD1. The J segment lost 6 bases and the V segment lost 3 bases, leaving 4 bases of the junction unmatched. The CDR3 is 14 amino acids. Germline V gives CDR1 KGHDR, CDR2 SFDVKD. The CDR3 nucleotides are TGTGCCACCAGTGATATGAACAGGGGCAATGAGCAGTTCTTC. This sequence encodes CATSDMNRGNEQFF.

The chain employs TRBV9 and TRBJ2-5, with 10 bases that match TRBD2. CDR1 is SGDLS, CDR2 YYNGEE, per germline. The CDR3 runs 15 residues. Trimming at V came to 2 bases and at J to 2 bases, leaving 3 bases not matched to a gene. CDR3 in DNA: TGTGCCAGCAGCGTTCTAGCGGGAGCACAAGAGACCCAGTACTTC. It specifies CASSVLAGAQETQYF. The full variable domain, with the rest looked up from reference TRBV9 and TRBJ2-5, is DSGVTQTPKHLITATGQRVTLRCSPRSGDLSVYWYQQSLDQGLQFLIQYYNGEERAKGNILERFSAQQFPDLHSELNLSSLELGDSALYFCASSVLAGAQETQYFGPGTRLLVL.

CDR3 sequence: CSAPSDHRGGNEQFF. CDR3 sequence (DNA): TGCAGTGCTCCCTCCGACCACAGGGGGGGGAATGAGCAGTTCTTC. The chain employs TRBV20-1 and TRBJ2-1; perhaps TRBD1 as D (8 bases). Germline V gene lookup returns CDR1 DFQATT and CDR2 SNEGSKA (reference sequence). Trimming took off 5 bases at V and 7 bases at J, with 21 bases between the two ends. There are 15 residues in the CDR3.

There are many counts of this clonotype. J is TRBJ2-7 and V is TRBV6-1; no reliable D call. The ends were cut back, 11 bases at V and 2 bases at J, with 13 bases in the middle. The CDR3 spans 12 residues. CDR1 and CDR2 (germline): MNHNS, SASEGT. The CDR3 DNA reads TGTGCCGGGTCTCGTACAGCCTACGAGCAGTACTTC. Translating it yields CAGSRTAYEQYF.

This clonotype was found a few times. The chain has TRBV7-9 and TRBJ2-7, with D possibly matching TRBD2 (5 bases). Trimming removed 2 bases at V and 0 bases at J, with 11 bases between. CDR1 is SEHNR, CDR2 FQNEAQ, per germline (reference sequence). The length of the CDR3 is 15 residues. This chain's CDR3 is CASSLNFGSSYEQYF. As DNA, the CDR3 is TGTGCCAGCAGCTTAAACTTTGGGAGCTCCTACGAGCAGTACTTC.

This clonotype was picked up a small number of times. CDR3 protein: CASERGREEQYF. The CDR3 region has the DNA TGTGCCAGCGAGAGGGGAAGGGAAGAGCAGTACTTC. The V gene is TRBV2, the J gene TRBJ2-7; D tentatively reads TRBD1 or TRBD2 (5 bases each). This CDR3 has 12 residues. Trimming took off 8 bases at V and 7 bases at J, with 15 bases between the two ends. Germline CDR1 and CDR2: SNHLY and FYNNEI.

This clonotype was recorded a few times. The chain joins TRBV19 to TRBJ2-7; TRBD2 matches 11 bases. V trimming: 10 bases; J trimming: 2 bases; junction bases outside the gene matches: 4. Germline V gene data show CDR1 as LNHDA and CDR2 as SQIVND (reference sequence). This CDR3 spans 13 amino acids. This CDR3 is CATGLAGTYEQYF. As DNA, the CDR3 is TGTGCCACCGGACTAGCGGGTACCTACGAGCAGTACTTC.

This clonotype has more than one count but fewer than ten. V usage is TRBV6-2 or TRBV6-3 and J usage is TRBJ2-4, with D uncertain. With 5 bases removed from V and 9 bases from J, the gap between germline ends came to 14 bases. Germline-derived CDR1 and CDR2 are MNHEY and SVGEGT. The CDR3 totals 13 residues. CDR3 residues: CASSKPPSGIQYF. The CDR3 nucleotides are TGTGCCAGCAGTAAACCTCCCAGTGGCATTCAGTACTTC.

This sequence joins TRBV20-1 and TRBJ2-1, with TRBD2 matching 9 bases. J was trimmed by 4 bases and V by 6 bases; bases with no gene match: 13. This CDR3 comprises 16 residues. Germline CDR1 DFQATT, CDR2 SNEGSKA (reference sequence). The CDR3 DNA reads TGCAGTGCCAGCATCCAAGCGGGAGGCCTTTACAATGAGCAGTTCTTC. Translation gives CSASIQAGGLYNEQFF.

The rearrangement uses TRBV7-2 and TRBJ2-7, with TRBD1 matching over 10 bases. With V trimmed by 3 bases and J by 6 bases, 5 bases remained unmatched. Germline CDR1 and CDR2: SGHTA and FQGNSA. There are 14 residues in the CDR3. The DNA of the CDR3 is TGTGCCAGCAGCTTCGGGACAGGGGTCGGCGAGCAGTACTTC. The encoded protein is CASSFGTGVGEQYF.

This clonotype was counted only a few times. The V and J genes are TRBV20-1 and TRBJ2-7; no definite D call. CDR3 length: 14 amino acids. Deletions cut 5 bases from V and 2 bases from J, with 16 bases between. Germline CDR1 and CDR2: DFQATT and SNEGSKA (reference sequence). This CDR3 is CSALRVFTPYEQYF. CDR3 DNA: TGCAGTGCTCTCCGGGTCTTCACCCCCTACGAGCAGTACTTC.

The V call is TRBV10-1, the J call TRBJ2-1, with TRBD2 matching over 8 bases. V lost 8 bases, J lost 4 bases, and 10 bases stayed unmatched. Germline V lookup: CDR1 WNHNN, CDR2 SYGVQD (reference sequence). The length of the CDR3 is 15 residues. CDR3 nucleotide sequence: TGCGCCAGCCGGAGGTGGTCTAGCGGGTACAATGAGCAGTTCTTC. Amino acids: CASRRWSSGYNEQFF.

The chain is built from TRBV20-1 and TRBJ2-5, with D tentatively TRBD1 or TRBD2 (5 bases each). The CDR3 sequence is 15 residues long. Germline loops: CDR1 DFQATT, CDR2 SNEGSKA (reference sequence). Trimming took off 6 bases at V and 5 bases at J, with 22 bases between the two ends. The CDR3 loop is CSAHSPGKGLETQYF. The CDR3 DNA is TGCAGTGCCCACTCCCCGGGGAAGGGGCTCGAGACCCAGTACTTC.

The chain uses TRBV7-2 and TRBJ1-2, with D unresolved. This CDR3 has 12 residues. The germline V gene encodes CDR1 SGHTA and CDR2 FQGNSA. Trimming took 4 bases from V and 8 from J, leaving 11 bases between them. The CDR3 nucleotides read TGTGCCAGCAGCTACCCTAATGAAGGCTACACCTTC. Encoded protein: CASSYPNEGYTF.